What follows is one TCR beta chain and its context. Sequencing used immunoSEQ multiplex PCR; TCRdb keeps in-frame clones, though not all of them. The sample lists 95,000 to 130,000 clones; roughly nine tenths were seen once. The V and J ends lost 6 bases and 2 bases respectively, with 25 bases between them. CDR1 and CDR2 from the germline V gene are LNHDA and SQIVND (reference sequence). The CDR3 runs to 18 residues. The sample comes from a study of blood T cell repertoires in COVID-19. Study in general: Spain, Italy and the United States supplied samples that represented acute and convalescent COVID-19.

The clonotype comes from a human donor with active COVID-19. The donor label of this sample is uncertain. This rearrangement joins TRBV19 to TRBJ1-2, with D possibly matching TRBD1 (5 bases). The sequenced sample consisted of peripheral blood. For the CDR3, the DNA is TGTGCCAGTAGCGGGGAGGTGAGGGGCTTTGAAACGAACTATGGCTACACCTTC. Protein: CASSGEVRGFETNYGYTF.